In its sample, the clone carrying this T cell receptor beta chain was seen once. This CDR3 spans 14 amino acids. V lost 6 bases, J lost 4 bases, and 13 bases lay in between. Germline CDR1 MNHEY, CDR2 SVGAGI. The data were obtained in a study of blood T cells in healthy people across ages. Through a sample-barcoded 5' primer and a J-beta primer mix, a second PCR was run for about 6 to 11 cycles. Each cDNA molecule was tagged by a template-switch adaptor that had 12 random nucleotides. MiXCR was run by TCRdb on the 5' RACE reads, yielding one entry per CDR3 protein. This table holds 850,000 to 1,000,000 distinct CDR3 sequences, around 49% found once.

The TCR comes from a man aged 30 to 45 in good health. Sequences were obtained from blood. The chain carries TRBV6-5 and TRBJ2-4, with unresolved D. The CDR3 loop reads CASRDPRVKNIQYF. DNA for the CDR3: TGTGCCAGCAGGGACCCAAGGGTTAAAAACATTCAGTACTTC.